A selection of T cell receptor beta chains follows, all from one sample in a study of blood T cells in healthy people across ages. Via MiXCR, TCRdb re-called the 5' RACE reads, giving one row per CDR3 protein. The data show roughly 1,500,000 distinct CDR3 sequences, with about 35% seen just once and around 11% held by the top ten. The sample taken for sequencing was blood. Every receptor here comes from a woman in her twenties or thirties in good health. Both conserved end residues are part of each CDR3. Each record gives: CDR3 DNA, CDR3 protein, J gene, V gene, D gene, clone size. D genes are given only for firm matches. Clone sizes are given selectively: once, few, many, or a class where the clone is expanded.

TGTGCCAGCAGCCGACTTACTAGCGGGGGGGCAGATACGCAGTATTTT | CASSRLTSGGADTQYF | TRBJ2-3 | TRBV11-2 | TRBD2 | NA
TGCAGTGCTAGAGGAGACTACACCTACGAGCAGTACTTC | CSARGDYTYEQYF | TRBJ2-7 | TRBV20-1 | NA | NA
TGCAGTGCTAGTCACCTGGGACAGGGATCCTACGAGCAGTACTTC | CSASHLGQGSYEQYF | TRBJ2-7 | TRBV20-1 | TRBD1 | few
TGCGTCAGCAGCCAAGATCTAGCCCCAACTAACGAGCAGTACTTC | CVSSQDLAPTNEQYF | TRBJ2-7 | TRBV4-1 | NA | NA
TGCGCCGGCAGCCCGGGGACAGGCCCTGAAGCTTTCTTT | CAGSPGTGPEAFF | TRBJ1-1 | TRBV5-1 | TRBD1 | NA
TGTGCCAGCGTCGAAACAGCCTCAAGGAGCTACACCTTC | CASVETASRSYTF | TRBJ1-2 | TRBV6-1 | NA | NA
TGTGCCAGCAGTTTTGGGGTTCGGGACGAGCAGTACTTC | CASSFGVRDEQYF | TRBJ2-7 | TRBV12-3/TRBV12-4 | NA | once
TGCAGTGCTACCCTATCAGATACGCAGTATTTT | CSATLSDTQYF | TRBJ2-3 | TRBV20-1 | NA | NA
TGTGCCAGCAGTGTGATAGACAGGGGGTACAATGAGCAGTTCTTC | CASSVIDRGYNEQFF | TRBJ2-1 | TRBV2 | TRBD1 | NA
TGCAGTGCTAGAGATCAGGGTGCTAGCGGGGGGACCGATACGCAGTATTTT | CSARDQGASGGTDTQYF | TRBJ2-3 | TRBV20-1 | TRBD2 | NA
TGTGCCAGCAGCTCTAGGGTGAGGAAGAACGACGGCTACACCTTC | CASSSRVRKNDGYTF | TRBJ1-2 | TRBV6-5 | NA | NA
TGTGCCAGCAGCAAAGCCGGGACAGGGGCCTACGAGCAGTACTTC | CASSKAGTGAYEQYF | TRBJ2-7 | TRBV21-1 | NA | few
TGCAGTGCATACAGGGGTGAGACCCTTTATGGCTACACCTTC | CSAYRGETLYGYTF | TRBJ1-2 | TRBV20-1 | TRBD1 | few
TGTGCCAGCAGGGGTAGGGGGCAACGGGGGGAGCAGTACTTC | CASRGRGQRGEQYF | TRBJ2-7 | TRBV7-8 | NA | few
TGTGCCAGCAGTCCCAAGGATACGCAGTATTTT | CASSPKDTQYF | TRBJ2-3 | TRBV18 | NA | many
TGCGCCAGCAGCTCCTCGACTAGCGGGGGGGCTGGGGGCAATGAGCAGTTCTTC | CASSSSTSGGAGGNEQFF | TRBJ2-1 | TRBV5-1 | TRBD2 | NA
TGCAGTGCTAGAAATTGGGCTGCGGAGACCCAGTACTTC | CSARNWAAETQYF | TRBJ2-5 | TRBV20-1 | NA | few